This TCR beta chain was sequenced for a study of T-cell memory formation after mild COVID-19. The overall study: There were largely donor-specific TCR clusters. The study, taken as a whole, reports: Clones contracting day 15 to 85 were balanced CD4/CD8; later expanders leaned CD4+. Several responding clones turned up in pre-infection memory, indicating that cross-reactive memory may have taken part. Mostly located in CM and EM were contracting CD4+ clones, with contracting CD8+ clones located in EMRA.

In TCRdb, the 5' RACE reads were re-called with MiXCR into one record per CDR3 protein. The sample consists of 250,000 to 300,000 distinct CDR3 sequences, roughly 16% of them appearing once. The CDR3 loop spans 13 amino acids. The V segment lost 7 bases and the J segment 8 bases; nucleotides outside the gene matches: 6. Germline CDR1 ENHRY, CDR2 SYGVKD. The sample holds a few counts of this clonotype. Its antigen is unknown. Sequencing used PBMCs or a T cell subset sorted from them (not recorded which). This rearrangement joins TRBV10-3 to TRBJ1-4, with TRBD1 matching 8 bases. The clonotype was recovered from a man in his late teens or twenties who had mild COVID-19 (a few samples of this study predate the infection). Cell type and time point are not known. The CDR3 sequence: CAITRGLGEKLFF. The DNA of the CDR3 is TGTGCCATCACCAGGGGGCTGGGGGAAAAACTGTTTTTT.